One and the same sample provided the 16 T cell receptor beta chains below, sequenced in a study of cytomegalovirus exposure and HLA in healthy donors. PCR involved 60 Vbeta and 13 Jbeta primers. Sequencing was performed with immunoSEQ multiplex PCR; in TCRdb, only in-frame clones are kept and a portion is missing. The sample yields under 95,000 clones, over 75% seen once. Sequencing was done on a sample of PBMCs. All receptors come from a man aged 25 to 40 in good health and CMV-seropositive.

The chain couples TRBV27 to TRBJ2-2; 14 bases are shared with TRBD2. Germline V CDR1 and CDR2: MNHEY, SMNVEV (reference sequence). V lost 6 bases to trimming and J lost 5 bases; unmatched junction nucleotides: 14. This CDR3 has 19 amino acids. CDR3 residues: CASSSLPGLAGDGTGELFF. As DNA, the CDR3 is TGTGCCAGCAGCTCTCTTCCGGGACTAGCGGGAGATGGGACCGGGGAGCTGTTTTTT.

This CDR3 is CASSPRANTGELFF. The CDR3 nucleotides are TGCGCCAGCAGCCCCCGGGCGAACACCGGGGAGCTGTTTTTT. This chain uses TRBV4-3 with TRBJ2-2; no definite D call. The CDR3 has 14 amino acids. CDR1 and CDR2 (germline): LGHNA, YSLEER. The ends were cut back, 4 bases at V and 0 bases at J, with 6 bases in the middle.

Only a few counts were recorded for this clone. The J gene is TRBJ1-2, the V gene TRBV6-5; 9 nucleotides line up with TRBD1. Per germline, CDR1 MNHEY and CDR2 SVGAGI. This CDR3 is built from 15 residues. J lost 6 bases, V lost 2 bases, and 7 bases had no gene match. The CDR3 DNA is TGTGCCAGCAGTTACGGGGACAGGGTGATGCATGGCTACACCTTC. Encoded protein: CASSYGDRVMHGYTF.

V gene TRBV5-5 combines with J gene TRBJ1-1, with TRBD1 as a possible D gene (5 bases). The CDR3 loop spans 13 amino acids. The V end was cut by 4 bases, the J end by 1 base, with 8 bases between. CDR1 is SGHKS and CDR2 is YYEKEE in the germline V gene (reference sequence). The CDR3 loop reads CASSVTGNTEAFF. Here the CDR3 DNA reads TGTGCCAGCAGCGTTACAGGGAACACTGAAGCTTTCTTT.

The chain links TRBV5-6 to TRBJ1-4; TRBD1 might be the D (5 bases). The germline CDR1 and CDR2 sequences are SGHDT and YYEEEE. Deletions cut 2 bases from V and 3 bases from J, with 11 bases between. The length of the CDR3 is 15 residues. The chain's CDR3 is CASSFQTASNEKLFF. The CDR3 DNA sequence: TGTGCCAGCAGCTTCCAGACAGCCTCTAATGAAAAACTGTTTTTT.

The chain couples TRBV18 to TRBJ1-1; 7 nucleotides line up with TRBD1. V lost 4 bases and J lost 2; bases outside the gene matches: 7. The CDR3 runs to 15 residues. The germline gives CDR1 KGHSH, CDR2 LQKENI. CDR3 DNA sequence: TGTGCCAGCTCACAAGACACAGGGGTAAACACTGAAGCTTTCTTT. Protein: CASSQDTGVNTEAFF.

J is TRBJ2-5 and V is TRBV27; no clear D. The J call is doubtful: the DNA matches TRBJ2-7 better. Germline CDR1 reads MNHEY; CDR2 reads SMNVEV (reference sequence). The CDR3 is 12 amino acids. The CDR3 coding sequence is TGTGCCACCTCCACAGAGTCCTACGAGCAGTACTTC. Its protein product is CATSTESYEQYF.

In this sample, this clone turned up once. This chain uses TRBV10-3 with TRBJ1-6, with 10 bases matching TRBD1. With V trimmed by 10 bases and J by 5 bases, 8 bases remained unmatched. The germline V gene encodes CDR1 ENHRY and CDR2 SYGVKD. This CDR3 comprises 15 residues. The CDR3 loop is CATRQGAQDNSPLHF. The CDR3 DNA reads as TGTGCCACGCGACAGGGGGCCCAAGATAATTCACCCCTCCACTTT.

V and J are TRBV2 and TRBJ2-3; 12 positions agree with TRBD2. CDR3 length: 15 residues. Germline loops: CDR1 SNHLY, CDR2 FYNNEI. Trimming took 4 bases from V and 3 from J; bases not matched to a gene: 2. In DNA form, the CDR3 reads TGTGCCAGCAGTGGCACTAGCGGGGGGACAGATACGCAGTATTTT. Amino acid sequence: CASSGTSGGTDTQYF.

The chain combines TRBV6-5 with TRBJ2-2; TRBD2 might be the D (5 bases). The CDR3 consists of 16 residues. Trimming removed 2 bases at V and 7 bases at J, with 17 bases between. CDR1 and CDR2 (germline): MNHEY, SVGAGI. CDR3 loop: CASSYEGLVLGGELFF. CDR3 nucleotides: TGTGCCAGCAGTTACGAGGGCTTGGTTCTTGGCGGGGAGCTGTTTTTT.

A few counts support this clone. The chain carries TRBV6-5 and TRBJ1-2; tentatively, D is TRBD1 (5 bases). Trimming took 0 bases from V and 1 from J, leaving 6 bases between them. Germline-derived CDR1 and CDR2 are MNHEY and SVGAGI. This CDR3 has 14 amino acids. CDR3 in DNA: TGTGCCAGCAGTTACTCCAGGGTTAACTATGGCTACACCTTC. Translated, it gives CASSYSRVNYGYTF.

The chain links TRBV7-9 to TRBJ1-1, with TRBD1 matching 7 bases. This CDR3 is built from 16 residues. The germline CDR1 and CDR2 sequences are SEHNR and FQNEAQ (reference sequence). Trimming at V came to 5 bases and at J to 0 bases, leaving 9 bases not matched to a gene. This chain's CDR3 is CASSLGLQGMNTEAFF. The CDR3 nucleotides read TGTGCCAGCAGCCTAGGGTTACAGGGGATGAACACTGAAGCTTTCTTT.

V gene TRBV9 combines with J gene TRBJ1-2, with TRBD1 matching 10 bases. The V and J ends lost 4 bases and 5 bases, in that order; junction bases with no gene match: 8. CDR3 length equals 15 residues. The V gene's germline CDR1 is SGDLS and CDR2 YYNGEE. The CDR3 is CASSPRQGASYGYTF. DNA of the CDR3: TGTGCCAGCAGCCCCCGACAGGGGGCATCTTATGGCTACACCTTC.

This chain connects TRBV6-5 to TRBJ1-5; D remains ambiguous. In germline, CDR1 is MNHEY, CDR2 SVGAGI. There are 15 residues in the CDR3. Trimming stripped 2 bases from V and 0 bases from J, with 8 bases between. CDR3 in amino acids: CASSYPSHSNQPQHF. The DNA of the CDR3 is TGTGCCAGCAGTTACCCCTCACATAGCAATCAGCCCCAGCATTTT.

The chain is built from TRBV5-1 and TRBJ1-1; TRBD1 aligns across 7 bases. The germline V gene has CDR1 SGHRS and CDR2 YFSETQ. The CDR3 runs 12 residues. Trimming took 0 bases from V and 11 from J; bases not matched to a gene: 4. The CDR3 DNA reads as TGCGCCAGCAGCTTGGGGCAGGGGGACGCTTTCTTT. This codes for CASSLGQGDAFF.

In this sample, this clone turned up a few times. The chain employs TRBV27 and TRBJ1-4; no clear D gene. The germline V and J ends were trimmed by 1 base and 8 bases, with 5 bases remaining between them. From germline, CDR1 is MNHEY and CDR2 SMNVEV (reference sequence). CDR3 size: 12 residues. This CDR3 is CASSLYGEKLFF. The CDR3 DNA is TGTGCCAGCAGTTTATACGGGGAAAAACTGTTTTTT.